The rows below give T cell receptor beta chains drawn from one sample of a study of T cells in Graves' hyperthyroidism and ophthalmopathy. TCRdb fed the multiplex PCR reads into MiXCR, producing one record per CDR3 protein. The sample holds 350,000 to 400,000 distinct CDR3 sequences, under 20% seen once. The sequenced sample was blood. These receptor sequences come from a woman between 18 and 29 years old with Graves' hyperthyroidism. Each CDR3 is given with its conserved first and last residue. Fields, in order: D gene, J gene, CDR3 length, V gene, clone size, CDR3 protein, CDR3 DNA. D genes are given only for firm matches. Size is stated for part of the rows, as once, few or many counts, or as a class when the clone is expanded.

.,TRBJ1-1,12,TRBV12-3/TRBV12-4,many,CASSSQGAEAFF,TGTGCCAGCAGTTCTCAAGGTGCTGAAGCTTTCTTT
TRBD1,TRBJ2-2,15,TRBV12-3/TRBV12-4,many,CASSFGTGGTGELFF,TGTGCCAGCAGTTTCGGGACAGGTGGAACCGGGGAGCTGTTTTTT
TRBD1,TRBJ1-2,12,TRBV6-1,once,CASRRGQGNYTF,TGTGCCAGCAGGCGGGGACAGGGGAACTACACCTTC
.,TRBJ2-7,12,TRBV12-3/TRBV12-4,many,CASSFSLYEQYF,TGTGCCAGCAGTTTCTCGCTATACGAGCAGTACTTC
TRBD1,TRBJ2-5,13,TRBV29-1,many,CSVCDRDQETQYF,TGCAGCGTTTGCGACAGGGACCAAGAGACCCAGTACTTC
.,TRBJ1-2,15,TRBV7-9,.,CASSLVSNGKSGYTF,TGTGCCAGCAGCTTAGTCTCGAACGGCAAAAGTGGCTACACCTTC
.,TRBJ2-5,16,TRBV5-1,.,CASSLSALGLTETQYF,TGCGCCAGCAGCTTGTCGGCCCTAGGGCTGACGGAGACCCAGTACTTC
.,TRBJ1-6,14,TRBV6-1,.,CASCGQHYNSPLHF,TGTGCCAGCTGTGGACAGCACTATAATTCACCCCTCCACTTT
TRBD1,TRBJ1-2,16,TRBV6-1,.,CASRALERTGGVGYTF,TGTGCCAGCAGGGCGCTTGAAAGGACAGGGGGCGTCGGCTACACCTTC
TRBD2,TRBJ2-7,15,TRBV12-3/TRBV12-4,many,CASSAGTSGSYEQYF,TGTGCCAGCAGTGCCGGGACTAGCGGCTCCTACGAGCAGTACTTC
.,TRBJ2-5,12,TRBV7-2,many,CASSLGTETQYF,TGTGCCAGCAGCTTAGGTACAGAGACCCAGTACTTC
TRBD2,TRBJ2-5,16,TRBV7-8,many,CASSPEGTSGQETQYF,TGTGCCAGCAGCCCCGAAGGGACTAGCGGGCAAGAGACCCAGTACTTC